This is a list of T cell receptor beta chains from one sample in a study of cytomegalovirus exposure and HLA in healthy donors. Measured with immunoSEQ multiplex PCR; TCRdb has only the in-frame clones, and not every one. The table records 71,000 or so clones, 94% of them present only once. The source material was PBMCs. These TCRs come from a woman aged 18-30 years in good health and CMV-seropositive. Each CDR3 is given with its conserved first and last residue. The order of the fields is D gene, clone size, J gene, V gene, CDR3 protein, CDR3 DNA. D genes are given only for firm matches. Size is stated for part of the rows, as once, few or many counts, or as a class when the clone is expanded.

>NA|NA|TRBJ1-2|TRBV19
CASSIWTVGYTF
TGTGCCAGTAGTATCTGGACAGTTGGCTACACCTTC
>NA|NA|TRBJ1-1|TRBV6-5
CASGRRGEAFF
TGTGCCAGCGGACGCAGGGGTGAAGCTTTCTTT
>NA|NA|TRBJ1-2|TRBV14
CASSPPGPGVMGYTF
TGTGCCAGCAGCCCGCCGGGCCCGGGGGTTATGGGCTACACCTTC
>TRBD1|NA|TRBJ1-5|TRBV7-2
CASSGDRGHQPQHF
TGTGCCAGCAGCGGGGACAGGGGACATCAGCCCCAGCATTTT
>NA|once|TRBJ2-2|TRBV2
CASSEYVSQGNTGELFF
TGTGCCAGCAGTGAATACGTCTCTCAGGGGAACACCGGGGAGCTGTTTTTT
>TRBD1|NA|TRBJ2-1|TRBV5-1
CASSSGQGIYNEQFF
TGCGCCAGCAGCTCGGGACAGGGTATCTACAATGAGCAGTTCTTC
>TRBD2|NA|TRBJ2-7|TRBV27
CASSLNPSGLIYEQYF
TGTGCCAGCAGTTTAAATCCTAGCGGGCTGATCTACGAGCAGTACTTC
>NA|NA|TRBJ1-1|TRBV19
CASSIQGMDTEAFF
TGTGCCAGTAGTATTCAGGGGATGGACACTGAAGCTTTCTTT
>TRBD2|NA|TRBJ2-5|TRBV29-1
CSARRGVGNQETQYF
TGCAGCGCCCGCCGGGGGGTGGGAAATCAAGAGACCCAGTACTTC
>NA|NA|TRBJ2-2|TRBV7-2
CASSPNRAATGELFF
TGTGCCAGCAGCCCAAACAGGGCAGCTACCGGGGAGCTGTTTTTT
>TRBD1|NA|TRBJ2-4|TRBV6-1
CASRSEDRVNIQYF
TGTGCCAGCCGGTCAGAGGACAGGGTAAACATTCAGTACTTC
>TRBD1|NA|TRBJ2-5|TRBV11-2
CASSPRTGGFSETQYF
TGTGCCAGCAGCCCCCGGACAGGGGGTTTTTCTGAGACCCAGTACTTC
>TRBD2|NA|TRBJ2-7|TRBV4-2
CASSQEGTNSYEQYF
TGTGCCAGCAGCCAAGAAGGGACTAACTCCTACGAGCAGTACTTC
>NA|many|TRBJ1-6|TRBV2
CASSESGSPLHF
TGTGCCAGCAGTGAGTCCGGTTCACCCCTCCACTTT
>TRBD2|NA|TRBJ2-2|TRBV7-2
CASSPVGGRVTGELFF
TGTGCCAGCAGCCCGGTGGGCGGGAGGGTAACCGGGGAGCTGTTTTTT